A single TCR beta chain is shown here with its context. Antigen specificity is unknown. Only in-frame clones appear in the TCRdb table, and some are missing; sequencing was by immunoSEQ multiplex PCR. The sample records about 58,000 clones, around 75% being singletons. These data come from a study of OX40 agonist ivuxolimab in advanced cancers. Study context: Every 2 weeks, patients got intravenous ivuxolimab at one of six dose levels (0.01-10 mg/kg).

Study-level findings and limits: Both CD4+ and CD8+ T cell populations in blood had undergone clonal expansion by week 6 at 0.1 to 3.0 mg/kg.

Trimming took off 5 bases at V and 7 bases at J, with 15 bases between the two ends. The CDR3 is made up of 14 amino acids. Germline values: CDR1 LNHDA, CDR2 SQIVND (reference sequence). The sample in question was CD4+ or CD8+ T cells sorted from blood, obtained in a trial of the OX40 agonist ivuxolimab. The chain combines TRBV19 with TRBJ1-5; D is possibly TRBD1 (6 bases). The TCR originated in an adult with an advanced solid tumor such as melanoma, head and neck, liver or kidney cancer. The CDR3, as DNA: TGTGCCAGTAGTGGAGGACAGAATACACAGCCCCAGCATTTT. It translates to CASSGGQNTQPQHF.